The source of this T cell receptor (beta chain) is a study of OX40 agonist ivuxolimab in advanced cancers. Background on the study: With ivuxolimab, an agonistic anti-OX40 (CD134) antibody, patients were treated. The study enrolled dose-escalation patients with hepatocellular carcinoma, melanoma, renal cell or head and neck cancer.

CDR1 is SGHRS and CDR2 is YFSETQ in the germline V gene. This CDR3 has 14 residues. Trimming removed 4 bases from V and 2 bases from J, with 10 bases in between. General observations from the study: It was also the case that some nonresponders had low normalized T-cell clonal expansion. CD8+ T cells were the subset that, on average, had more expanded clones than CD4+.

Here immunoSEQ multiplex PCR was the method, and the copy in TCRdb shows in-frame clones only, minus some. The data show fewer than 75,000 clones, 87% seen once. With respect to this clone: The target antigen is unknown.

The chain carries TRBV5-1 and TRBJ2-1; D is possibly TRBD2 (6 bases). The specimen comprised CD4+ or CD8+ T cells sorted from blood, sampled in a trial of the OX40 agonist ivuxolimab. This sequence was found in an adult with an advanced solid tumor such as melanoma, head and neck, liver or kidney cancer. CDR3 DNA sequence: TGCGCCAGCAGCGTCGGGACTCCCTACAATGAGCAGTTCTTC. Translation: CASSVGTPYNEQFF.